The 15 T cell receptor beta chains below come from one sample, sequenced in a study of blood T cells in healthy people across ages. The use of a sample-barcoded 5' primer and a J-beta primer mix characterized a second PCR of roughly 6 to 12 cycles. From the 5' RACE reads, TCRdb called clonotypes with MiXCR, one entry per CDR3 protein. This table has 1.5 million to 2 million distinct CDR3 sequences, roughly 30% appearing once. Material for sequencing was blood. Receptor source: a woman aged 25 to 39 in good health.

The chain couples TRBV15 to TRBJ2-1; 10 positions agree with TRBD1. J was trimmed by 6 bases and V by 3 bases; bases with no gene match: 8. This CDR3 is built from 16 residues. CDR1 is LNHNV and CDR2 is YYDKDF in the germline V gene (reference sequence). Here the CDR3 reads CATSSYPGQGGNEQFF. CDR3 bases: TGTGCCACCAGCAGCTACCCTGGACAGGGGGGCAATGAGCAGTTCTTC.

This chain links TRBV10-1 with TRBJ2-1, with 12 bases that match TRBD1. The CDR3 runs to 16 residues. Germline CDR1 reads WNHNN; CDR2 reads SYGVQD (reference sequence). V was pared by 5 bases and J by 8 bases, with 10 bases of the junction left unmatched. DNA for the CDR3: TGCGCCAGCAGTTCCGGTGGGGACAGGGGGCTGGATGAGCAGTTCTTC. The encoded protein is CASSSGGDRGLDEQFF.

The rearrangement joins TRBV13 to TRBJ2-1; D possibly corresponds to TRBD1 (6 bases). Per the germline V gene, CDR1 is PRHDT and CDR2 is FYEKMQ (reference sequence). Trimming removed 4 bases from V and 3 bases from J, with 16 bases in between. The CDR3 is made up of 16 amino acids. In nucleotides, the CDR3 is TGTGCCAGCAGCTCTCCCAACCGGGACATCTACAATGAGCAGTTCTTC. Encoded protein: CASSSPNRDIYNEQFF.

The V and J genes are TRBV4-3 and TRBJ2-1; D gene ambiguous. Trimming took off 0 bases at V and 5 bases at J, with 17 bases between the two ends. The CDR3 runs to 17 residues. CDR1 is LGHNA, CDR2 YSLEER, per germline. This chain's CDR3 is CASSQDRSGPSNNEQFF. The DNA for the CDR3 is TGCGCCAGCAGCCAAGATCGGTCGGGTCCGTCTAACAATGAGCAGTTCTTC.

The chain links TRBV5-1 to TRBJ2-4; D unresolved. Trimming cost V 6 bases and J 7 bases, with 17 bases left between them. Germline V gene data show CDR1 as SGHRS and CDR2 as YFSETQ. The CDR3 has 14 amino acids. CDR3 nucleotide sequence: TGCGCCAGCAACTCATCGCTCGAAGTGAACATTCAGTACTTC. Amino acid sequence: CASNSSLEVNIQYF. Supplemented by reference TRBV5-1 and TRBJ2-4, the full variable domain reads KAGVTQTPRYLIKTRGQQVTLSCSPISGHRSVSWYQQTPGQGLQFLFEYFSETQRNKGNFPGRFSGRQFSNSRSEMNVSTLELGDSALYLCASNSSLEVNIQYFGAGTRLSVL.

Only a few counts were recorded for this clonotype. The chain links TRBV5-1 to TRBJ2-3; 10 bases align to TRBD2. Germline V CDR1 and CDR2: SGHRS, YFSETQ. With 3 bases clipped from V and 6 bases from J, the junction kept 7 bases outside the gene matches. This CDR3 has 15 residues. The CDR3 sequence: CASSSSTSGVDTQYF. In DNA, the CDR3 is TGCGCCAGCAGCTCAAGTACTAGCGGGGTTGATACGCAGTATTTT. The whole variable domain, filled in from reference TRBV5-1 and TRBJ2-3, reads KAGVTQTPRYLIKTRGQQVTLSCSPISGHRSVSWYQQTPGQGLQFLFEYFSETQRNKGNFPGRFSGRQFSNSRSEMNVSTLELGDSALYLCASSSSTSGVDTQYFGPGTRLTVL.

This sequence joins TRBV20-1 and TRBJ2-4; 12 bases line up with TRBD1. The length of the CDR3 is 17 residues. The germline V gene has CDR1 DFQATT and CDR2 SNEGSKA (reference sequence). The V segment lost 5 bases and the J segment 5 bases; nucleotides outside the gene matches: 13. Here the CDR3 DNA reads TGCAGTGCTGGGACAGGGGGCTTCCTCCGGGGGCAAAACATTCAGTACTTC. It encodes CSAGTGGFLRGQNIQYF.

This clonotype was counted ten times or more. This chain links TRBV7-2 with TRBJ2-7; 9 bases are shared with TRBD2. The junction had 7 bases not matched to a gene; V was cut back by 2 bases and J by 5 bases. The germline gives CDR1 SGHTA, CDR2 FQGNSA. This CDR3 has 15 residues. The CDR3 spells CASSLSSGGFNEQYF. The CDR3 nucleotides read TGTGCCAGCAGCTTAAGTAGCGGGGGTTTTAACGAGCAGTACTTC.

The table lists this clonotype with many counts. The chain recombines TRBV12-3 or TRBV12-4 with TRBJ1-2, with D possibly being TRBD1 (5 bases). This CDR3 is built from 12 residues. The ends were cut back, 6 bases at V and 4 bases at J, with 9 bases in the middle. CDR3 loop: CASSKDSYGYTF. CDR3 in DNA: TGTGCCAGCAGCAAAGACAGCTATGGCTACACCTTC.

The chain has TRBV5-1 and TRBJ2-7; either TRBD1 or TRBD2 may fit D (6 bases each). This CDR3 has 16 amino acids. Trimming cost V 0 bases and J 4 bases, with 17 bases left between them. From germline, CDR1 is SGHRS and CDR2 YFSETQ. The CDR3 loop reads CASSLEWQGRLYEQYF. The CDR3 DNA sequence: TGCGCCAGCAGCTTGGAATGGCAGGGGAGGTTGTACGAGCAGTACTTC. Full variable domain (remainder filled in from reference TRBV5-1 and TRBJ2-7): KAGVTQTPRYLIKTRGQQVTLSCSPISGHRSVSWYQQTPGQGLQFLFEYFSETQRNKGNFPGRFSGRQFSNSRSEMNVSTLELGDSALYLCASSLEWQGRLYEQYFGPGTRLTVT.

This clonotype was found a few times. CDR3 loop: CASSWKREGLEQYF. The DNA of the CDR3 is TGTGCCAGCAGTTGGAAGCGGGAGGGCCTCGAGCAGTACTTC. The chain couples TRBV6-5 to TRBJ2-7; TRBD2 matches at 10 bases. CDR1 and CDR2 from the germline V gene are MNHEY and SVGAGI. The CDR3 covers 14 residues. Trimming removed 4 bases from V and 6 bases from J; junction bases left unmatched: 6.

J is TRBJ2-3 and V is TRBV7-2; 10 bases are shared with TRBD2. This CDR3 contains 19 residues. Germline V CDR1 and CDR2: SGHTA, FQGNSA. With 5 bases clipped from V and 4 bases from J, the junction kept 18 bases outside the gene matches. The CDR3 DNA sequence: TGTGCCAGCAGCCCACCTTCAGCGGGGGGGCTCATGCCCCCAGATACGCAGTATTTT. Translated: CASSPPSAGGLMPPDTQYF.

There are a few counts of this clonotype. This may be a read error, as it is one base from a much larger clone. The rearrangement joins TRBV7-2 to TRBJ2-7; 10 nucleotides align to TRBD2. Germline assignment: CDR1 SGHTA and CDR2 FQGNSA. Trimming at V came to 5 bases and at J to 2 bases, leaving 3 bases not matched to a gene. This CDR3 is built from 14 residues. The CDR3 loop is CASSAAGGPYEQYF. The DNA for the CDR3 is TGTGCCAGCAGCGCAGCGGGAGGGCCCTACGAGCAGTACTTC. The full variable domain, with the rest looked up from reference TRBV7-2 and TRBJ2-7, is GAGVSQSPSNKVTEKGKDVELRCDPISGHTALYWYRQSLGQGLEFLIYFQGNSAPDKSGLPSDRFSAERTGGSVSTLTIQRTQQEDSAVYLCASSAAGGPYEQYFGPGTRLTVT.

This clonotype was counted between two and nine times. The rearrangement joins TRBV16 to TRBJ2-7; the match to TRBD1 covers 8 bases. Germline CDR1 reads KGHSY; CDR2 reads FQNENV. This CDR3 contains 20 residues. V lost 1 base and J lost 4; bases outside the gene matches: 21. The CDR3 bases are TGTGCCAGCAGCCAATTGGGCTTGACAGGGGAAGTCAATGCGTATTACGAGCAGTACTTC. Encoded protein: CASSQLGLTGEVNAYYEQYF.

CDR3 nucleotide sequence: TGTGCCAGCAGCGTAGAGGGTCTGCAAGAGACCCAGTACTTC. It translates to CASSVEGLQETQYF. The J gene is TRBJ2-5, the V gene TRBV9; D not certain. Trimming left V 0 bases short and J 2 bases short, with 8 bases between. The CDR3 contains 14 residues. Germline CDR1 is SGDLS and CDR2 is YYNGEE. Variable domain in full (rest from reference TRBV9 and TRBJ2-5): DSGVTQTPKHLITATGQRVTLRCSPRSGDLSVYWYQQSLDQGLQFLIQYYNGEERAKGNILERFSAQQFPDLHSELNLSSLELGDSALYFCASSVEGLQETQYFGPGTRLLVL.